The sequence of this T cell receptor beta chain was determined in a study of blood T cell repertoires in COVID-19 (dated by TCRdb to 2019 to 2021). About the study as a whole: Samples covering the acute and convalescent phases of COVID-19 were provided by collaborators in the United States, Italy and Spain. The repertoires were released in a freely available public database intended as a resource for research on the immune response to SARS-CoV-2. The samples were drawn from the first 160 participants of the ongoing ImmuneRACE study and from some 1,300 subjects provided by 6 global collaborators. Sample metadata almost always included a de-identified subject ID, COVID-19 status, age in years and sex. Subjects who had been exposed to COVID-19, were actively infected with it, or had recovered from it provided the deeply sampled blood TCRbeta repertoires that made up the dataset. Where available, HLA class I and class II types were obtained from metadata supplied by the sample provider rather than from assay-based typing. The material from the prospective study consisted of cDNA or gDNA derived from T cells, B-cell-depleted T cells, or PBMCs.

Summary of the overall study and its limitations: The amount of clinical and demographic metadata varied by source and participant and was provided uncurated.

Notes on this clone: The antigen it recognizes is unknown. One base away there is no much larger clone; base qualities are not given.

Each collaborating institution followed its own protocols to collect whole blood in K2EDTA tubes. Collaborator samples were shipped for TCRbeta analysis as frozen whole blood, isolated PBMCs, or DNA extracted from either sample type. The CDR3 measures 13 amino acids from cysteine to phenylalanine. The retained sequence is limited to the CDR3, 39 bases, with the frame set at the first base. V sheds 6 bases and J sheds 2 bases, leaving 10 bases between their ends. Based on the germline V gene, the CDR1 and CDR2 sequences are KGHSH and LQKENI. TCRbeta CDR3 regions were amplified from genomic DNA using the immunoSEQ Assay, a bias-controlled multiplex PCR. The authors' pipeline ran thus. Nucleated cell counts per sample were estimated from amplification of reference gene primers within the assay. Sequence reads were collapsed and filtered to measure the absolute abundance of every unique TCRbeta CDR3 rearrangement. For each sample, productive Simpson clonality was calculated by taking the square root of Simpson's diversity index across productive rearrangements. In its TCRdb copy, this immuneACCESS table keeps in-frame sequences only and misses some clones. Where compared with another copy, unresolved V genes explain less than half of these, and the others have no known cause. V and J calls plus clone size are reproduced from that table; the DNA served to infer D and trimming. The sample includes about 250,000 clones, with around 81% observed a single time. The top ten hold 5% to 7% of the sample.

The specimen sequenced was peripheral blood. Recombination linked TRBV18 to TRBJ1-2, with TRBD1 tentatively as D gene (5 bases match). This clonotype was obtained from a woman aged 55-69 years with active or convalescent COVID-19. The DNA sequence reads TGTGCCAGCTCCTCGAACAGGAACTATGGCTACACCTTC. It translates to CASSSNRNYGYTF. Reference TRBV18 and TRBJ1-2 genes cover what lies past the CDR3, so the full variable domain is NAGVMQNPRHLVRRRGQEARLRCSPMKGHSHVYWYRQLPEEGLKFMVYLQKENIIDESGMPKERFSAEFPKEGPSILRIQQVVRGDSAAYFCASSSNRNYGYTFGSGTRLTVV.